The 27 T cell receptor beta chains below come from one sample, sequenced in a study of T-cell memory formation after mild COVID-19. A single record per CDR3 protein comes from TCRdb applying MiXCR to the 5' RACE reads. The table lists some 300,000 distinct CDR3 sequences, roughly a fifth of them singletons. The sample was PBMCs or a T cell subset sorted from them (not recorded which). The receptors derive from a man younger than 30 who had mild COVID-19 (a few samples of this study predate the infection). Cell type and time point are not known.

This chain joins TRBV5-1 and TRBJ2-3; the D is unclear. CDR3 size: 13 residues. In germline, CDR1 is SGHRS, CDR2 YFSETQ. With 1 base removed from V and 2 bases from J, the gap between germline ends came to 5 bases. The CDR3 reads CASSLRITDTQYF. The CDR3 bases are TGCGCCAGCAGCTTGCGGATCACAGATACGCAGTATTTT.

This clonotype was seen at least ten times. The chain recombines TRBV4-2 with TRBJ2-6; no reliable D call. Germline CDR1 and CDR2: LGHNA and YNFKEQ. Between the trimmed V and J ends, which lost 3 bases and 0 bases, there was a span of 18 bases. The CDR3 loop spans 19 amino acids. In DNA, the CDR3 is TGTGCCAGCAGCCAGGCTAGACCTGGTCGGGCCTCTGGGGCCAACGTCCTGACTTTC. It codes for CASSQARPGRASGANVLTF.

This rearrangement joins TRBV6-5 to TRBJ1-2; D gene ambiguous. The V gene lost 6 bases and the J gene lost 2 bases, with 10 bases spanning the gap. The CDR3 length is 13 residues. Germline V lookup: CDR1 MNHEY, CDR2 SVGAGI. CDR3 in DNA: TGTGCCAGCAGACCCGACGCAAACTATGGCTACACCTTC. Its protein is CASRPDANYGYTF.

This clonotype was seen only a few times. The CDR3 here is CASSRARGGPSNEQFF. The CDR3 region has the DNA TGTGCCAGCAGCCGGGCTCGGGGGGGGCCCTCCAATGAGCAGTTCTTC. J is TRBJ2-1 and V is TRBV3-1, with 8 bases fitting TRBD2. In germline, CDR1 is LGHDT, CDR2 YNNKEL (reference sequence). The CDR3 covers 16 residues. Trimming at V came to 4 bases and at J to 6 bases, leaving 11 bases not matched to a gene.

This clonotype appeared a few times. The chain couples TRBV21-1 to TRBJ2-7; TRBD1, the D gene given by the table, was not confirmed from the DNA. TRBV21-1 is assigned pseudogene status. This CDR3 contains 14 residues. CDR3 DNA: TGTGCCAGCAGCGGGGACAGGCAGTCCTACGAGCAGTACTTC. It yields the protein CASSGDRQSYEQYF.

The V call is TRBV20-1, the J call TRBJ2-7; D gene unclear. Germline V lookup: CDR1 DFQATT, CDR2 SNEGSKA (reference sequence). This CDR3 is built from 13 residues. V was shortened by 2 bases and J by 2 bases, with 10 bases between the two germline ends. The CDR3 bases are TGCAGTGCTAGAAGTTCCCTCACCTACGAGCAGTACTTC. This gives the protein CSARSSLTYEQYF.

This clonotype was picked up a small number of times. The chain combines TRBV7-2 with TRBJ1-1; D unclear. V lost 6 bases and J lost 1, with 9 bases in between. From germline, CDR1 is SGHTA and CDR2 FQGNSA. This CDR3 region has 13 residues. CDR3 sequence reads: CASRPRENTEAFF. The CDR3 DNA sequence: TGTGCCAGCAGACCCCGGGAGAACACTGAAGCTTTCTTT.

The V and J genes are TRBV27 and TRBJ2-1; D is ambiguous. The CDR3 consists of 11 residues. Between the trimmed V and J ends, which lost 7 bases and 5 bases, there was a span of 6 bases. Germline V gene sequence: CDR1 MNHEY, CDR2 SMNVEV (reference sequence). The CDR3 bases are TGTGCCAGCAACAGTAACAATGAGCAGTTCTTC. This sequence encodes CASNSNNEQFF.

The chain combines TRBV19 with TRBJ1-1; D may be TRBD1 (6 bases). V was clipped by 6 bases and J by 4 bases, with 15 bases between them. CDR3 size: 14 residues. CDR1 is LNHDA and CDR2 is SQIVND in the germline V gene (reference sequence). CDR3 bases: TGTGCCAGTAGCCCGGGACATAAAGTCACTGAAGCTTTCTTT. Protein sequence: CASSPGHKVTEAFF.

This chain joins TRBV28 and TRBJ2-1; 8 bases line up with TRBD1. The CDR3 length is 15 residues. V shed 7 bases and J 4 bases; nucleotides not matched to a gene: 9. Germline CDR1 is MDHEN and CDR2 is SYDVKM. CDR3 DNA sequence: TGTGCCAGCACCCCTCCAGGGGGCACTTACAATGAGCAGTTCTTC. It translates to CASTPPGGTYNEQFF.

The chain combines TRBV5-1 with TRBJ2-3; D possibly corresponds to TRBD2 (6 bases). This CDR3 is built from 14 residues. Germline values: CDR1 SGHRS, CDR2 YFSETQ. Trimming shortened V by 7 bases and J by 3 bases, and 15 bases separated the two germline ends. The DNA for the CDR3 is TGCGCCAGCGGGACTCGGGGATGGACAGATACGCAGTATTTT. This gives the protein CASGTRGWTDTQYF. Drawing the rest from reference TRBV5-1 and TRBJ2-3, the complete variable domain is KAGVTQTPRYLIKTRGQQVTLSCSPISGHRSVSWYQQTPGQGLQFLFEYFSETQRNKGNFPGRFSGRQFSNSRSEMNVSTLELGDSALYLCASGTRGWTDTQYFGPGTRLTVL.

CDR3 DNA: TGCGCCAGCAGCCCCTCCCCCCCAGGCGGACCGAACACTGAAGCTTTCTTT. Translating it yields CASSPSPPGGPNTEAFF. This rearrangement joins TRBV5-1 to TRBJ1-1; D uncertain. Trimming left V 4 bases short and J 1 base short, with 20 bases between. The CDR3 covers 17 residues. The germline CDR1 and CDR2 sequences are SGHRS and YFSETQ.

The rearrangement links TRBV28 to TRBJ2-1; TRBD1 matches at 10 bases. CDR1 is MDHEN, CDR2 SYDVKM, per germline. V was clipped by 4 bases and J by 5 bases; unmatched bases: 2. The CDR3 has 14 residues. The CDR3 DNA sequence: TGTGCCAGCAGTTCGGACAGGGGGGACAATGAGCAGTTCTTC. Translated: CASSSDRGDNEQFF.

The rearrangement links TRBV6-6 to TRBJ2-3; D may be TRBD2 (6 bases). Germline values: CDR1 MNHNY, CDR2 SVGAGI (reference sequence). V shed 0 bases and J shed 3 bases, with 10 bases lying between them. This CDR3 has 15 residues. The CDR3 coding sequence is TGTGCCAGCAGTTACTCGCGGGAAGGTACAGATACGCAGTATTTT. Translated, it gives CASSYSREGTDTQYF.

This clonotype was detected only a few times. The CDR3, as DNA: TGTGCCATCACCTCGGGACTAGCGGGGGGTTGGAATGAGCAGTTCTTC. Its protein product is CAITSGLAGGWNEQFF. This chain links TRBV10-3 with TRBJ2-1; 15 nucleotides match TRBD2. Germline V lookup: CDR1 ENHRY, CDR2 SYGVKD. This CDR3 is 16 amino acids long. V gave up 7 bases and J gave up 7 bases; unmatched junction bases: 8.

This chain connects TRBV12-3 or TRBV12-4 to TRBJ2-7, with no clear D. The V gene lost 6 bases and the J gene lost 0 bases, with 9 bases spanning the gap. This CDR3 has 13 amino acids. The CDR3 sequence: CASSPYISYEQYF. Written as DNA, the CDR3 is TGTGCCAGCAGCCCATATATCTCCTACGAGCAGTACTTC.

This clonotype was counted only a few times. The chain couples TRBV5-1 to TRBJ1-6; D is possibly TRBD1 (5 bases). CDR3 length: 13 residues. V was shortened by 2 bases and J by 9 bases, with 9 bases between the two germline ends. Germline V gene sequence: CDR1 SGHRS, CDR2 YFSETQ. The DNA of the CDR3 is TGCGCCAGCAGCTTTTCCGGGGGTTCACCCCTCCACTTT. This sequence encodes CASSFSGGSPLHF.

The V and J genes are TRBV11-2 and TRBJ2-5, with 9 bases that match TRBD2. The CDR3 runs to 14 residues. The V segment lost 4 bases and the J segment 5 bases; nucleotides outside the gene matches: 5. Germline lookup yields CDR1 SGHAT and CDR2 FQNNGV. Here the CDR3 reads CASSSRTSEETQYF. CDR3 coding DNA: TGTGCCAGCAGCTCCCGGACTAGCGAGGAGACCCAGTACTTC. The full variable domain, rest sourced from reference TRBV11-2 and TRBJ2-5, is EAGVAQSPRYKIIEKRQSVAFWCNPISGHATLYWYQQILGQGPKLLIQFQNNGVVDDSQLPKDRFSAERLKGVDSTLKIQPAKLEDSAVYLCASSSRTSEETQYFGPGTRLLVL.

This clonotype appeared a few times. Its ends do not fully match the called genes, so a read error is possible. V and J are TRBV4-3 and TRBJ1-4, with D unresolved. The germline gives CDR1 LGHNA, CDR2 YSLEER. CDR3 size: 15 residues. This CDR3 reads CASSQGGRINEQLFF. CDR3 nucleotides: TGCGCCAGCAGCCAAGGTGGCCGAATTAATGAACAACTGTTTTTT.

There are a few counts of this clonotype. The chain has TRBV5-1 and TRBJ2-3, with D unresolved. This CDR3 region has 15 residues. The V end lost 3 bases, the J end lost 6 bases, and 17 bases lay between the germline ends. Looked up from germline, CDR1 is SGHRS and CDR2 is YFSETQ. The CDR3 DNA reads as TGCGCCAGCAGCTCCGGCTCGGTAGGGCCGGATACGCAGTATTTT. Protein sequence: CASSSGSVGPDTQYF.

In this sample, this clonotype turned up once. The chain employs TRBV11-2 and TRBJ2-1, with D possibly being TRBD1 (5 bases). V was shortened by 4 bases and J by 4 bases, with 17 bases between the two germline ends. The CDR3 has 16 residues. CDR1 is SGHAT and CDR2 is FQNNGV in the germline V gene. The CDR3 is CASSSVWSRTYNEQFF. The DNA of the CDR3 is TGTGCCAGCAGCTCGGTTTGGAGTCGGACATACAATGAGCAGTTCTTC.

This clonotype was recorded only once. V is TRBV27 and J is TRBJ2-3, with 9 bases identical to TRBD2. Losses at the gene ends were 0 bases for V and 4 bases for J; bases not matched to a gene: 5. The CDR3 contains 16 residues. Germline V gene data show CDR1 as MNHEY and CDR2 as SMNVEV (reference sequence). The CDR3 DNA is TGTGCCAGCAGTTTATCCCTCGCGGGGGGGCCAGATACGCAGTATTTT. As protein: CASSLSLAGGPDTQYF.

This clonotype was counted between two and nine times. The chain couples TRBV28 to TRBJ1-5; no firm D call. This CDR3 spans 15 amino acids. Germline CDR1 reads MDHEN; CDR2 reads SYDVKM. The V end was cut by 3 bases, the J end by 1 base, with 10 bases between. Here the CDR3 reads CASSFDLGSNQPQHF. The DNA for the CDR3 is TGTGCCAGCAGTTTCGACCTCGGGAGCAATCAGCCCCAGCATTTT.

The chain uses TRBV7-9 and TRBJ2-5; D remains unclear. The CDR3 has 13 residues. The ends were cut back, 3 bases at V and 4 bases at J, with 9 bases in the middle. Germline assignment: CDR1 SEHNR and CDR2 FQNEAQ (reference sequence). CDR3 nucleotides: TGTGCCAGCAGCTTGTCGTTCCGAGAGACCCAGTACTTC. Translating it yields CASSLSFRETQYF.

This chain connects TRBV7-2 to TRBJ1-2; 10 nucleotides agree with TRBD1. J gave up 5 bases and V 5 bases, and 8 bases lay outside the gene matches. Looked up from germline, CDR1 is SGHTA and CDR2 is FQGNSA. CDR3 length: 15 residues. CDR3 nucleotide sequence: TGTGCCAGCAGCCCTTGGACAGGGGGGACTTATGGCTACACCTTC. This codes for CASSPWTGGTYGYTF. The full variable domain, in which reference TRBV7-2 and TRBJ1-2 provide the parts outside the CDR3, is GAGVSQSPSNKVTEKGKDVELRCDPISGHTALYWYRQSLGQGLEFLIYFQGNSAPDKSGLPSDRFSAERTGGSVSTLTIQRTQQEDSAVYLCASSPWTGGTYGYTFGSGTRLTVV.

This clonotype was counted ten times or more. The chain uses TRBV5-1 and TRBJ1-1, with D uncertain. The CDR3 loop spans 14 amino acids. CDR1 SGHRS and CDR2 YFSETQ come from the germline V gene. V dropped 5 bases and J dropped 4 bases, with 15 bases sitting between them. Written as DNA, the CDR3 is TGCGCCAGCAGGGGCTTAACCTCGGGCACTGAAGCTTTCTTT. The encoded protein is CASRGLTSGTEAFF.

A few counts support this clonotype. This sequence joins TRBV18 and TRBJ2-7, with D perhaps matching TRBD2 (6 bases). The CDR3 extends over 13 amino acids. Trimming took 3 bases from V and 7 from J, leaving 13 bases between them. Per germline, CDR1 KGHSH and CDR2 LQKENI. The CDR3 DNA is TGTGCCAGCTCACCTTGGAGGGCGGGGGAGCAGTACTTC. Translation gives CASSPWRAGEQYF.